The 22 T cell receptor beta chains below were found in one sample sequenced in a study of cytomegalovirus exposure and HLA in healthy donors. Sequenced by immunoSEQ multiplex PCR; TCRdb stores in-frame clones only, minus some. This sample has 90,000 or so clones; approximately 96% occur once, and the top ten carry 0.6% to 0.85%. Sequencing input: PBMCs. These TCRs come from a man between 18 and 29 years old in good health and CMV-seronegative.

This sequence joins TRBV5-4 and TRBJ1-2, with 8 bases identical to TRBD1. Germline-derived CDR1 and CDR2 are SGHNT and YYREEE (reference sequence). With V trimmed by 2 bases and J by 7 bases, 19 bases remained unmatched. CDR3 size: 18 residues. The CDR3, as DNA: TGTGCCAGCAGCTTCCTTCAGGGGGCGCACGGGCCCCGGGGTGGCTACACCTTC. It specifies CASSFLQGAHGPRGGYTF.

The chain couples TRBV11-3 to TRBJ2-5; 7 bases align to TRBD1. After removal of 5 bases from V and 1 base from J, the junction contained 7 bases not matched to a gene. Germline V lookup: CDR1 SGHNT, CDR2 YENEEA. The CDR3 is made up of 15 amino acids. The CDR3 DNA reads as TGTGCCAGCAGCGCCGGGACAGAGGCCCAAGAGACCCAGTACTTC. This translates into CASSAGTEAQETQYF.

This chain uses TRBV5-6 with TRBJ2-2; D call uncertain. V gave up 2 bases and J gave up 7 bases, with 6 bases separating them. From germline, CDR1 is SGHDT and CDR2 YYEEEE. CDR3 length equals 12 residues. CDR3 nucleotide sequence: TGTGCCAGCAGCTTCCAGGACGGGGAGCTGTTTTTT. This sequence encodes CASSFQDGELFF.

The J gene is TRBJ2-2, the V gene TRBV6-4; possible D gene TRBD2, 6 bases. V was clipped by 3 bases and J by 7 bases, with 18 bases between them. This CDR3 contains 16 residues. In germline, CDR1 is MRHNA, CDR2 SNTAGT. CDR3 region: CASSERSGERGGELFF. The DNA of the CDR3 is TGTGCCAGCAGTGAAAGATCGGGGGAGCGTGGCGGGGAGCTGTTTTTT.

The CDR3 sequence is CASSLEVSGTIYF. In DNA, the CDR3 is TGTGCCAGCAGCTTAGAGGTTTCGGGCACCATATATTTT. This chain links TRBV11-3 with TRBJ1-3, with D uncertain. The CDR3 contains 13 residues. Germline V CDR1 and CDR2: SGHNT, YENEEA. V dropped 0 bases and J dropped 9 bases, with 9 bases sitting between them.

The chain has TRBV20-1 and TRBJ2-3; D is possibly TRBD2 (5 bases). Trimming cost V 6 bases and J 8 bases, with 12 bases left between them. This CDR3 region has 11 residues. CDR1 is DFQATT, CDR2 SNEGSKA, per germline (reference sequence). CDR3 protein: CSARDAGTQYF. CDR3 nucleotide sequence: TGCAGTGCCCGAGACGCGGGTACGCAGTATTTT.

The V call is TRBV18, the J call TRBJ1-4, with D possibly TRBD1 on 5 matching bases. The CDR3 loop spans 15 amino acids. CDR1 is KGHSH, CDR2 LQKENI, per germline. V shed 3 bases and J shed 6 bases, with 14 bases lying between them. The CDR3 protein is CASSPMGLRDEKLFF. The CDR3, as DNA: TGTGCCAGCTCACCGATGGGACTCCGGGATGAAAAACTGTTTTTT.

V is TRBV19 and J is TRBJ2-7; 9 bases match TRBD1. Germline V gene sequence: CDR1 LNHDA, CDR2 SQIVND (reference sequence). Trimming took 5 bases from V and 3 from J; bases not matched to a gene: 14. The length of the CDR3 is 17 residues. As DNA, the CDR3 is TGTGCCAGTAGTCCGACCCCGGGACAGGGCATGAGCTACGAGCAGTACTTC. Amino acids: CASSPTPGQGMSYEQYF.

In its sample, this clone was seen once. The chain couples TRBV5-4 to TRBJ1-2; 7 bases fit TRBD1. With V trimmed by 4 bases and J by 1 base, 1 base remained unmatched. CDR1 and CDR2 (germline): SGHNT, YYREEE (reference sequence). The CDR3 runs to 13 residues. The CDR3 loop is CASSRQGNYGYTF. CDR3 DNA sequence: TGTGCCAGCAGCCGACAGGGTAACTATGGCTACACCTTC. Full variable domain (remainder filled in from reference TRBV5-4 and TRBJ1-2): ETGVTQSPTHLIKTRGQQVTLRCSSQSGHNTVSWYQQALGQGPQFIFQYYREEENGRGNFPPRFSGLQFPNYSSELNVNALELDDSALYLCASSRQGNYGYTFGSGTRLTVV.

The CDR3 is CASSSLATVGEQYF. CDR3 nucleotide sequence: TGTGCCAGCAGTTCCCTAGCTACAGTGGGCGAGCAGTACTTC. The rearrangement links TRBV27 to TRBJ2-7; a possible D gene is TRBD2 (5 bases). Germline V lookup: CDR1 MNHEY, CDR2 SMNVEV (reference sequence). The V gene lost 4 bases and the J gene lost 6 bases, with 16 bases spanning the gap. This CDR3 spans 14 amino acids.

The CDR3 here is CASSLRDSSYEQYF. The DNA of the CDR3 is TGTGCCAGTAGTCTCCGGGACAGTTCCTACGAGCAGTACTTC. V is TRBV19 and J is TRBJ2-7; 7 positions match TRBD1. The ends lost 5 bases at V and 1 base at J; junction bases unmatched: 5. There are 14 residues in the CDR3. Germline CDR1 and CDR2: LNHDA and SQIVND (reference sequence).

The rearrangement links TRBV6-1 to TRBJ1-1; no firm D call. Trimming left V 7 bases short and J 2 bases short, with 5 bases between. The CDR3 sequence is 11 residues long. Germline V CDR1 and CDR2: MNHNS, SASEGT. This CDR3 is CASTVNTEAFF. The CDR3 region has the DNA TGTGCCAGCACCGTCAACACTGAAGCTTTCTTT.

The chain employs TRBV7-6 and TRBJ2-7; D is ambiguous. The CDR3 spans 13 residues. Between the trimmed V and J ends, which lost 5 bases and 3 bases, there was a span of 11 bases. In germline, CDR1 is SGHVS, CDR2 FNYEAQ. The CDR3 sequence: CASSPRGRYEQYF. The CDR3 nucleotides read TGTGCCAGCAGCCCGAGAGGTCGCTACGAGCAGTACTTC.

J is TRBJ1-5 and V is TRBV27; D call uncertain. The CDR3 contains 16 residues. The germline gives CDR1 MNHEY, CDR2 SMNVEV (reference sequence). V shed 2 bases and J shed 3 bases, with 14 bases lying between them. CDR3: CASSLIPGDYNQPQHF. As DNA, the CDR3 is TGTGCCAGCAGTTTAATACCGGGTGACTACAATCAGCCCCAGCATTTT.

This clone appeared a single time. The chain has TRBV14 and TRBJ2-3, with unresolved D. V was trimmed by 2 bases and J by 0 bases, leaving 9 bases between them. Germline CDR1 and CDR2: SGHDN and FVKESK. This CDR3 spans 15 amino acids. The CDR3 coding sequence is TGTGCCAGCAGCCAATTAACATCTAGCACAGATACGCAGTATTTT. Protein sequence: CASSQLTSSTDTQYF. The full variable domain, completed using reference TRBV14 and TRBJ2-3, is EAGVTQFPSHSVIEKGQTVTLRCDPISGHDNLYWYRRVMGKEIKFLLHFVKESKQDESGMPNNRFLAERTGGTYSTLKVQPAELEDSGVYFCASSQLTSSTDTQYFGPGTRLTVL.

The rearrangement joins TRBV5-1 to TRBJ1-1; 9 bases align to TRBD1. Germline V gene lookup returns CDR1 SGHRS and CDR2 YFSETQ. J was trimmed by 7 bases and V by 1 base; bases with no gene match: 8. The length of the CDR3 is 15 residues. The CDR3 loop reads CASSLQTGGVDEAFF. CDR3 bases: TGCGCCAGCAGCTTGCAGACAGGGGGAGTCGATGAAGCTTTCTTT.

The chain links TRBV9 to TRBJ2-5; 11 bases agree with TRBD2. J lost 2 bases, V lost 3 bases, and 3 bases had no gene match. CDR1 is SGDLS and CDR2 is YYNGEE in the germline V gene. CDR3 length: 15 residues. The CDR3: CASSAGTSGQETQYF. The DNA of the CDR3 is TGTGCCAGCAGCGCAGGGACTAGCGGACAAGAGACCCAGTACTTC.

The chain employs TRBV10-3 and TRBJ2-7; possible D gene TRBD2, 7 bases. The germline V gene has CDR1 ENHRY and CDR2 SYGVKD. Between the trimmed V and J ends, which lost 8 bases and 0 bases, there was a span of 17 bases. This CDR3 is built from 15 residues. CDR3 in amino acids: CAIGGRGHSSYEQYF. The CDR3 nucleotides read TGTGCCATCGGGGGGCGGGGGCACAGCTCCTACGAGCAGTACTTC.

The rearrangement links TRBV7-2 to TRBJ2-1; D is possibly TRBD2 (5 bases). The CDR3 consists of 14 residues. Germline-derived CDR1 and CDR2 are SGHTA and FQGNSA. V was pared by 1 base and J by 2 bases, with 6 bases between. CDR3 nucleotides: TGTGCCAGCAGCTTAGGCGGGCCCTACAATGAGCAGTTCTTC. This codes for CASSLGGPYNEQFF.

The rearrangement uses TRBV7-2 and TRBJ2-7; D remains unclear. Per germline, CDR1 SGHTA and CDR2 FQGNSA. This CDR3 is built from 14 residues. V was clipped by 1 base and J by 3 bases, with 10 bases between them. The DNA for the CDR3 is TGTGCCAGCAGCTTAGAGGTCAGATACTACGAGCAGTACGTC. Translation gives CASSLEVRYYEQYV.

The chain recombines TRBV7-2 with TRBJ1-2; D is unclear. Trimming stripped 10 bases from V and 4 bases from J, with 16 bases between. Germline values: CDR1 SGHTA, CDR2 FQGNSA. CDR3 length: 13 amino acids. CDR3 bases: TGTGCCACCTCGGCTCAGGTGCGCTATGGCTACACCTTC. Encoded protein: CATSAQVRYGYTF.

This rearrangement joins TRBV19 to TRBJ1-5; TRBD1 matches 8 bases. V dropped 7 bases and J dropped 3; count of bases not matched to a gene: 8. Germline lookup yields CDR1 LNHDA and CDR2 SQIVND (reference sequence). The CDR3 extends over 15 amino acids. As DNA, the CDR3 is TGTGCCAGTAACCTCAGGGGGCGGCACAATCAGCCCCAGCATTTT. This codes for CASNLRGRHNQPQHF. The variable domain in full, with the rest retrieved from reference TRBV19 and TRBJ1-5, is DGGITQSPKYLFRKEGQNVTLSCEQNLNHDAMYWYRQDPGQGLRLIYYSQIVNDFQKGDIAEGYSVSREKKESFPLTVTSAQKNPTAFYLCASNLRGRHNQPQHFGDGTRLSIL.